Below, 6 T cell receptor beta chains from the same sample are listed, as sequenced in a study of blood T cell repertoires in COVID-19. The assay was immunoSEQ multiplex PCR, and TCRdb's table has in-frame clones only and misses some. The sample holds about 88,000 clones, about 84% seen once. Sequenced input: peripheral blood. The receptors were sampled from an older woman with acute or convalescent COVID-19.

The V call is TRBV7-8, the J call TRBJ2-2, with 9 bases aligning to TRBD2. This CDR3 spans 18 amino acids. The germline V gene encodes CDR1 SGHVS and CDR2 FQNEAQ. The junction had 9 bases not matched to a gene; V was cut back by 1 base and J by 3 bases. The CDR3 loop reads CASSLESAAGGYTGELFF. CDR3 DNA sequence: TGTGCCAGCAGCTTAGAGTCCGCAGCGGGGGGTTACACCGGGGAGCTGTTTTTT.

CDR3 nucleotides: TGTGCCAGCAGGACTTGGGGGGACTACGAGCAGTACGTC. It is translated as CASRTWGDYEQYV. V is TRBV21-1 and J is TRBJ2-7; TRBD2, the D gene given by the table, was not confirmed from the DNA. TRBV21-1 is marked as a pseudogene. This CDR3 spans 13 amino acids.

The V call is TRBV24-1, the J call TRBJ1-1; D is possibly TRBD1 (5 bases). The germline V gene encodes CDR1 KGHDR and CDR2 SFDVKD. This CDR3 has 15 amino acids. Trimming cost V 4 bases and J 1 base, with 12 bases left between them. Here the CDR3 reads CATSEGGRANTEAFF. The CDR3 DNA is TGTGCCACCAGTGAGGGGGGACGGGCGAACACTGAAGCTTTCTTT.

The chain is built from TRBV12-3 or TRBV12-4 and TRBJ1-3; a weak D match, TRBD1 (5 bases). The CDR3 covers 13 residues. Trimming cost V 6 bases and J 4 bases, with 10 bases left between them. This CDR3 is CASSRDSGNTIYF. DNA for the CDR3: TGTGCCAGCAGCCGGGACTCAGGAAACACCATATATTTT.

The chain uses TRBV29-1 and TRBJ1-1, with D unclear. The germline V gene encodes CDR1 SQVTM and CDR2 ANQGSEA. The length of the CDR3 is 15 residues. Between the trimmed V and J ends, which lost 3 bases and 1 base, there was a span of 15 bases. In nucleotides, the CDR3 is TGCAGCGTTGACGTGTCGGGGTGGGGGAACACTGAAGCTTTCTTT. It codes for CSVDVSGWGNTEAFF. Drawing the rest from reference TRBV29-1 and TRBJ1-1, the complete variable domain is SAVISQKPSRDICQRGTSLTIQCQVDSQVTMMFWYRQQPGQSLTLIATANQGSEATYESGFVIDKFPISRPNLTFSTLTVSNMSPEDSSIYLCSVDVSGWGNTEAFFGQGTRLTVV.

This clone was seen a handful of times. The chain recombines TRBV5-1 with TRBJ2-2; 8 bases line up with TRBD1. CDR3 length equals 13 residues. Germline-derived CDR1 and CDR2 are SGHRS and YFSETQ. Germline trimming cut 2 bases from V and 6 bases from J; bases unmatched to any gene: 0. The CDR3 loop reads CASSLQGAGELFF. The CDR3 coding sequence is TGCGCCAGCAGCTTACAGGGGGCCGGGGAGCTGTTTTTT.